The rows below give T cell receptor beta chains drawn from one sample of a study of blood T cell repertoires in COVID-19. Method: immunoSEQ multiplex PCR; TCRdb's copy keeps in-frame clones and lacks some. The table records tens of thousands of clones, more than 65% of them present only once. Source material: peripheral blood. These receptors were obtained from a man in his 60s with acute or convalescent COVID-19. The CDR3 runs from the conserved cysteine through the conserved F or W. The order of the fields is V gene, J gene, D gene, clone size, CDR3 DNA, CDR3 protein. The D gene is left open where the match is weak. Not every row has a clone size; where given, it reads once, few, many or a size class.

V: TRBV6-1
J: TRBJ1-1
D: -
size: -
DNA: TGTGCCAGCAGTGAATTAGAAGCTTTCTTT
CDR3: CASSELEAFF

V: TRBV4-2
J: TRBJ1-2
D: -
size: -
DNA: TGTGCCAGCAGCCAAGGAACGAGCTATGGCTACACCTTC
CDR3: CASSQGTSYGYTF

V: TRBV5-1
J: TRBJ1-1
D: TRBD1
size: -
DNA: TGCGCCAGCAGCACCGGGACAGGGAACACTGAAGCTTTCTTT
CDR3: CASSTGTGNTEAFF

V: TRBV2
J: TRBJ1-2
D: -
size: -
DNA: TGTGCCAGCAGTAAGGACATTAACTATGGCTACACCTTC
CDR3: CASSKDINYGYTF

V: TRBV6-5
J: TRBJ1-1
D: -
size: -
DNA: TGTGCCAGCAGTTACTCACGGACTCCTGAGGAAGCTTTCTTT
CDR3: CASSYSRTPEEAFF

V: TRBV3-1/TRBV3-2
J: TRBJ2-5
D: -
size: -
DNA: TGTGCCAGCAGAAAGGGATCGGGGGGCCTTAAAGAGACCCAGTACTTC
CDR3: CASRKGSGGLKETQYF

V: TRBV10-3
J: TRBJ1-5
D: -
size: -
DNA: TGTGCCATCAGTGAGTCGATATTCTCCGCGAATCAGCCCCAGCATTTT
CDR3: CAISESIFSANQPQHF

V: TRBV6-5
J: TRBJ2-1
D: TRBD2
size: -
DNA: TGTGCCAGCAGTTACACGGGACTAGCGGGGTACAATGAGCAGTTCTTC
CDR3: CASSYTGLAGYNEQFF

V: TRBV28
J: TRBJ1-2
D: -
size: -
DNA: TGTGCCAGCAGCCTAGGGGCAGCGTATGGCTACACCTTC
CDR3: CASSLGAAYGYTF

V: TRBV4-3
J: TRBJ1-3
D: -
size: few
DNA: TGCGCCAGCAGCCGGGACACCTCTGGAAACACCATATATTTT
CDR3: CASSRDTSGNTIYF

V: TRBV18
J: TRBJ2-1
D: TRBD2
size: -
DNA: TGTGCCAGCTCACCAACGCGGAGCGGGGGGGCCAATGAGCAGTTCTTC
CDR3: CASSPTRSGGANEQFF

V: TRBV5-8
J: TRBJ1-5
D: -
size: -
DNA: TGTGCCAGCAGCTTGGGGTCGGCAGGGCCCCAGCCCCAGCATTTT
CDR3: CASSLGSAGPQPQHF

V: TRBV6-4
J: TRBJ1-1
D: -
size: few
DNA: TGTGCCAGCAGTATTAATGTGAACACTGAAGCTTTCTTT
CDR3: CASSINVNTEAFF

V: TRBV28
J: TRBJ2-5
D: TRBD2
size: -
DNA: TGTGCCAGCAGTTTTTTTCCTAGCGGGGGGCGTGAGACCCAGTACTTC
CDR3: CASSFFPSGGRETQYF

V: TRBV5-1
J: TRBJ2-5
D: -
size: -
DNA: TGCGCCAGCAGCTTAGGAAGGCTAGCAGAGACCCAGTACTTC
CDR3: CASSLGRLAETQYF

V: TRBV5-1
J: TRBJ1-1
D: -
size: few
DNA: TGCGCCAGCGCTCTAGGTACTGAAGCTTTCTTT
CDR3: CASALGTEAFF

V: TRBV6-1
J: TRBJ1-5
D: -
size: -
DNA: TGTGCCAGCAGTGAAGCGGGGGGGGGTCAGCCCCAGCATTTT
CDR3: CASSEAGGGQPQHF

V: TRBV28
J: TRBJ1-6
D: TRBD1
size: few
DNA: TGTGCCAGTCAACCACAGGGGAGCTCCTATAATTCACCCCTCCACTTT
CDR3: CASQPQGSSYNSPLHF

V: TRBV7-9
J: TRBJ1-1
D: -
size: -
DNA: TGTGCCAGCCGACTAATAACCACTGAAGCTTTCTTT
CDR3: CASRLITTEAFF

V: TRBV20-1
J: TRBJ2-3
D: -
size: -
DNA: TGCAGTGCCAAGCCCACAGATACGCAGTATTTT
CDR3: CSAKPTDTQYF

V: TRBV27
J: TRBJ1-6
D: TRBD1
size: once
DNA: TGTGCCAGCAGCCACGGGACAGGGGATTCACCCCTCCACTTT
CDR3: CASSHGTGDSPLHF

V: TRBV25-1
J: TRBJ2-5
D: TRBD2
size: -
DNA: TGTGCCAGCAGTGTTCTAGCGGGGGGAGACTCCCGCCAAGAGACCCAGTACTTC
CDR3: CASSVLAGGDSRQETQYF

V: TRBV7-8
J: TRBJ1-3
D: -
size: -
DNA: TGTGCCAGCAGCCAATACAATCGACAGGCCGGGAACACCATATATTTT
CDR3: CASSQYNRQAGNTIYF

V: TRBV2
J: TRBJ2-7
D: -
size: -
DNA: TGTGCCAGCAGGCGGGGGCCATTGACCTACGAGCAGTACTTC
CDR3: CASRRGPLTYEQYF

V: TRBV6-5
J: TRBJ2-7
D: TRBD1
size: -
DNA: TGTGCCACCTACAGGGGGAACGAGCAGTACTTC
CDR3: CATYRGNEQYF

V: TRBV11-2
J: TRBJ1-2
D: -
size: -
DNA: TGTGCCAGCAGCCGAGACAGGACAATTTCCTATGGCTACACCTTC
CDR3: CASSRDRTISYGYTF

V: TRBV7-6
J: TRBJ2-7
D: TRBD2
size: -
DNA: TGTGCCAGCAGCAGGGGACTACGATACGAGCAGTACTTC
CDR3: CASSRGLRYEQYF

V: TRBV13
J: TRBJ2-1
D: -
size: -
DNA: TGTGCCAGCAGTCCTAACCCCTACAGGGTGTTGGGCAATGAGCAGTTCTTC
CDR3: CASSPNPYRVLGNEQFF

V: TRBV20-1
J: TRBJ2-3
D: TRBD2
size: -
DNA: TGCAGTGCTGGGGGGGAGGATACGCAGTATTTT
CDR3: CSAGGEDTQYF

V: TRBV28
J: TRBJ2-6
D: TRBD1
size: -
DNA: TGTGCCAGCAGTTCCCACCGGACAGGGGGCGACTCTGGGGCCAACGTCCTGACTTTC
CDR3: CASSSHRTGGDSGANVLTF

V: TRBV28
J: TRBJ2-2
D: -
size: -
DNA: TGTGCCAGCAAAACCAGTACTATGAACACCGGGGAGCTGTTTTTT
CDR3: CASKTSTMNTGELFF

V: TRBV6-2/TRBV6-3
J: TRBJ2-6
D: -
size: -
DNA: TGTGCCAGCAGTTACTTGATAGGGCAGGACAACTTCTCTGGGGCCAACGTCCTGACTTTC
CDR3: CASSYLIGQDNFSGANVLTF

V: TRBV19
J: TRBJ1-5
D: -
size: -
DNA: TGTGCCAGTAGTCCGCAGGGGATGTGGAATCAGCCCCAGCATTTT
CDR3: CASSPQGMWNQPQHF

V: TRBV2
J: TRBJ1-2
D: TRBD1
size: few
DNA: TGTGCCAGCAGTGACTTGACAGGGGTGAACTATGGCTACACCTTC
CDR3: CASSDLTGVNYGYTF

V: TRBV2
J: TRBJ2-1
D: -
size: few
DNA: TGTGCCAGCCCCTTGGGTACTGGGATCGACGTAGGGGATGAGCAGTTCTTC
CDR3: CASPLGTGIDVGDEQFF

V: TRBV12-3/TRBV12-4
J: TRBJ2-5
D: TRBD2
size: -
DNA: TGTGCCAGCAGGGGTAGCGGGCCAGAGACCCAGTACTTC
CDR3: CASRGSGPETQYF

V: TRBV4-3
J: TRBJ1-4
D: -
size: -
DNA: TGCGCCAGCAGCCAAGAATGGGGAGGTGAAAAACTGTTTTTT
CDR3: CASSQEWGGEKLFF

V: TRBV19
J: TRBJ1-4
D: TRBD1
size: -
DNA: TGTGCCAGTAGTCCACAGGGGACCCTTAGAGAAAAACTGTTTTTT
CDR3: CASSPQGTLREKLFF

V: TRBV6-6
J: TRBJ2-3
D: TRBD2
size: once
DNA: TGTGCCGGGCGCGGGGGGGCCTCAGATACGCAGTATTTT
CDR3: CAGRGGASDTQYF

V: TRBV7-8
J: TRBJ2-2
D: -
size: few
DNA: TGTGCCAGCAGCCGAGGTGAAGCTATCGGGGAGCTGTTTTTT
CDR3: CASSRGEAIGELFF

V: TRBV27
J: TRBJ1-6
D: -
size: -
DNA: TGTGCCAGCAGAGCACGGAGAGATGGGAATTCACCCCTCCACTTT
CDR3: CASRARRDGNSPLHF

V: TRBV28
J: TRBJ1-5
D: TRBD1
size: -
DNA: TGTGCCTCGGAGACACCACAGGGGAACAATCAGCCCCAGCATTTT
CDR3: CASETPQGNNQPQHF

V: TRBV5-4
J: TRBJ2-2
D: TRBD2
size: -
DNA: TGTGCCAGCAGCCGGGAAGCGGGGGCCTTCGGGGAGCTGTTTTTT
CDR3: CASSREAGAFGELFF

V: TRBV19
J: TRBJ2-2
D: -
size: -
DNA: TGTGCCAGTAGTATCGGCCTCGGGGGTGGTATCGGGGAGCTGTTTTTT
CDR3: CASSIGLGGGIGELFF

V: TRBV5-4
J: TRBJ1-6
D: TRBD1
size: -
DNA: TGTGCCAGCAGCTTGGCGGGACAGCGAAGGGTCAATTCACCCCTCCACTTT
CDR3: CASSLAGQRRVNSPLHF

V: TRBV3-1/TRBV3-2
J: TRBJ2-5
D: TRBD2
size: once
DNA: TGTGCCAGCGGCTTCAGCGGGGGTGAGACCCAGTACTTC
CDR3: CASGFSGGETQYF

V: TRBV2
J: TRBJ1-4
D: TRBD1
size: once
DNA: TGTGCCAGCAGTGATTTCGGGACAGGGTATGAAAAACTGTTTTTT
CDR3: CASSDFGTGYEKLFF

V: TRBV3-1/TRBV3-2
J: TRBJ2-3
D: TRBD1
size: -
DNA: TGTGCCAGCAGCCGGGCACCGGGACAGGTGGGTGATACGCAGTATTTT
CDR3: CASSRAPGQVGDTQYF

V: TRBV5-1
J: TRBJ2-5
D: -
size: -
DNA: TGCGCCAGCAGCTTGGCCGGGAACATCCGCCAAGAGACCCAGTACTTC
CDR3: CASSLAGNIRQETQYF